The 15 T cell receptor beta chains reported below all come from one sample, sequenced in a study of cytomegalovirus exposure and HLA in healthy donors (dated by TCRdb to 2016 to 2017). The library was obtained by the immunoSEQ multiplex PCR assay. For the multiplex PCR, a mixture combining 60 forward primers for TCR Vbeta segments and 13 reverse primers for TCR Jbeta segments was used. Drawn from immuneACCESS, this table holds only the in-frame rearrangements with V and J called that TCRdb kept. Clones are partly lost; checked studies trace under half to an unresolved V gene and leave the rest unexplained. In this sample the table shows about 190,000 clones, 82% of which occur a single time. Roughly 0.73% of the sample is held by the ten biggest clonotypes. The sample taken for sequencing was PBMCs. Every receptor here comes from a woman in her late teens or twenties in good health and CMV-seronegative.

This rearrangement joins TRBV6-5 to TRBJ1-2; 7 bases match TRBD1. Germline loops: CDR1 MNHEY, CDR2 SVGAGI. The V gene end was trimmed by 0 bases and the J gene end by 8 bases; junction bases not matched to a gene: 3. The CDR3 is 13 amino acids. The CDR3 loop is CASSYSPGGGYTF. The DNA for the CDR3 is TGTGCCAGCAGTTACTCGCCAGGGGGAGGCTACACCTTC.

The genes are TRBV30 and TRBJ2-5, with D possibly matching TRBD1 (5 bases). The CDR3 sequence is 11 residues long. Germline CDR1 and CDR2: GTSNPN and SVGIG (reference sequence). Trimming left V 5 bases short and J 6 bases short, with 10 bases between. CDR3 region: CAWQGTKTQYF. The CDR3 region has the DNA TGTGCCTGGCAGGGAACCAAGACCCAGTACTTC.

The chain joins TRBV29-1 to TRBJ1-1; possible D gene TRBD1, 6 bases. The CDR3 length is 17 residues. Germline CDR1 and CDR2: SQVTM and ANQGSEA. V was trimmed by 6 bases and J by 1 base, leaving 24 bases between them. The CDR3 here is CSVTFLVWDTKNTEAFF. DNA for the CDR3: TGCAGCGTCACATTTCTGGTCTGGGACACCAAGAACACTGAAGCTTTCTTT.

V usage is TRBV28 and J usage is TRBJ1-4; D not certain. The V and J ends lost 4 bases and 3 bases respectively, with 12 bases between them. There are 15 residues in the CDR3. CDR1 is MDHEN and CDR2 is SYDVKM in the germline V gene. The CDR3 region has the DNA TGTGCCAGCAGTTCAAAGACACCTTCTAATGAAAAACTGTTTTTT. Translated: CASSSKTPSNEKLFF.

Note on this clone: Within the sample, other DNA sequences also encode this same CDR3. The chain couples TRBV6-5 to TRBJ1-3; D not resolved. The CDR3 runs 14 residues. Germline V CDR1 and CDR2: MNHEY, SVGAGI. Trimming shortened V by 3 bases and J by 4 bases, and 10 bases separated the two germline ends. Here the CDR3 reads CASSYSGSGNTIYF. The CDR3 bases are TGTGCCAGCAGTTATTCTGGTAGCGGAAACACCATATATTTT.

J is TRBJ1-2 and V is TRBV28; weak D call: TRBD1 (6 bases). The V end lost 5 bases, the J end lost 4 bases, and 14 bases lay between the germline ends. Germline V gene sequence: CDR1 MDHEN, CDR2 SYDVKM. CDR3 length: 14 amino acids. The CDR3 DNA is TGTGCCAGCAGTCGCACTGGGACACCCTATGGCTACACCTTC. Its translation is CASSRTGTPYGYTF.

This clone was counted a few times. The V gene is TRBV7-9, the J gene TRBJ1-4; D is perhaps TRBD1 (6 bases). V was clipped by 4 bases and J by 8 bases, with 14 bases between them. Germline CDR1 is SEHNR and CDR2 is FQNEAQ (reference sequence). The CDR3 is 14 residues long. The CDR3, as DNA: TGTGCCAGCAGCTACGACAGGCGCCAGGAAAAACTGTTTTTT. Translating gives CASSYDRRQEKLFF. Variable domain in full (rest from reference TRBV7-9 and TRBJ1-4): DTGVSQNPRHKITKRGQNVTFRCDPISEHNRLYWYRQTLGQGPEFLTYFQNEAQLEKSRLLSDRFSAERPKGSFSTLEIQRTEQGDSAMYLCASSYDRRQEKLFFGSGTQLSVL.

The chain uses TRBV18 and TRBJ1-1; 7 bases agree with TRBD1. The germline V gene encodes CDR1 KGHSH and CDR2 LQKENI. This CDR3 contains 15 residues. Unmatched junction bases numbered 6, after V lost 5 bases and J lost 0 bases. The CDR3, as DNA: TGTGCCAGCTCATACCGACAGGGACTGAACACTGAAGCTTTCTTT. The encoded protein is CASSYRQGLNTEAFF.

The CDR3 region has the DNA TGTGCCAGCTCACCGGGGCTAGCGGGGAACTACGAGCAGTACTTC. Translating it yields CASSPGLAGNYEQYF. The chain has TRBV18 and TRBJ2-7, with 9 nucleotides matching TRBD2. V trimming: 3 bases; J trimming: 3 bases; junction bases outside the gene matches: 6. Germline CDR1 is KGHSH and CDR2 is LQKENI. There are 15 residues in the CDR3.

The chain joins TRBV6-5 to TRBJ2-7; 7 bases match TRBD1. V dropped 7 bases and J dropped 6; count of bases not matched to a gene: 12. Looked up from germline, CDR1 is MNHEY and CDR2 is SVGAGI. The CDR3 is 14 residues long. The CDR3 coding sequence is TGTGCCAGCACCTTACAGGGGCCTCCGGGCGAGCAGTACTTC. This sequence encodes CASTLQGPPGEQYF.

The chain uses TRBV19 and TRBJ1-5; 7 nucleotides match TRBD1. Germline values: CDR1 LNHDA, CDR2 SQIVND (reference sequence). V was pared by 6 bases and J by 5 bases, with 4 bases of the junction left unmatched. The CDR3 totals 13 residues. The CDR3 here is CASRWQGDQPQHF. In DNA form, the CDR3 reads TGTGCCAGTAGGTGGCAGGGGGATCAGCCCCAGCATTTT.

This rearrangement joins TRBV28 to TRBJ2-7; D ambiguous. The CDR3 consists of 15 residues. Germline CDR1 and CDR2: MDHEN and SYDVKM. Trimming shortened V by 2 bases and J by 3 bases, and 14 bases separated the two germline ends. CDR3 DNA sequence: TGTGCCAGCAGTTTAAGTACTAAACCATACTACGAGCAGTACTTC. This translates into CASSLSTKPYYEQYF. The whole variable domain, remainder taken from reference TRBV28 and TRBJ2-7, is DVKVTQSSRYLVKRTGEKVFLECVQDMDHENMFWYRQDPGLGLRLIYFSYDVKMKEKGDIPEGYSVSREKKERFSLILESASTNQTSMYLCASSLSTKPYYEQYFGPGTRLTVT.

The chain has TRBV28 and TRBJ1-5; D remains ambiguous. CDR3 length equals 17 residues. The germline V gene has CDR1 MDHEN and CDR2 SYDVKM. Trimming shortened V by 8 bases and J by 0 bases, and 20 bases separated the two germline ends. The CDR3 DNA reads as TGTGCCAGCCGCGCCTCCCACGGGTACTATAGCAATCAGCCCCAGCATTTT. Translating gives CASRASHGYYSNQPQHF. Full variable domain (missing parts from reference TRBV28 and TRBJ1-5): DVKVTQSSRYLVKRTGEKVFLECVQDMDHENMFWYRQDPGLGLRLIYFSYDVKMKEKGDIPEGYSVSREKKERFSLILESASTNQTSMYLCASRASHGYYSNQPQHFGDGTRLSIL.

This clone was counted between two and nine times. V gene TRBV7-8 combines with J gene TRBJ1-1, with a weak D call TRBD1 (6 bases). The V gene's germline CDR1 is SGHVS and CDR2 FQNEAQ. The ends were cut back, 4 bases at V and 6 bases at J, with 15 bases in the middle. The CDR3 loop spans 14 amino acids. The CDR3 region is CASSSELQGAEAFF. CDR3 nucleotides: TGTGCCAGCAGCTCTGAATTACAGGGCGCTGAAGCTTTCTTT. Complete variable domain (other parts from reference TRBV7-8 and TRBJ1-1): GAGVSQSPRYKVAKRGQDVALRCDPISGHVSLFWYQQALGQGPEFLTYFQNEAQLDKSGLPSDRFFAERPEGSVSTLKIQRTQQEDSAVYLCASSSELQGAEAFFGQGTRLTVV.

This clone has only a few counts. V usage is TRBV28 and J usage is TRBJ2-3; tentative D call: TRBD1 (6 bases). The ends were cut back, 4 bases at V and 3 bases at J, with 20 bases in the middle. The germline gives CDR1 MDHEN, CDR2 SYDVKM. CDR3 length equals 17 residues. The CDR3 spells CASSSGEGVGVTDTQYF. CDR3 nucleotides: TGTGCCAGCAGTTCGGGTGAGGGGGTGGGAGTGACAGATACGCAGTATTTT.